This T cell receptor beta chain was sequenced for a study of cytomegalovirus exposure and HLA in healthy donors. V lost 2 bases to trimming and J lost 7 bases; unmatched junction nucleotides: 3. This CDR3 region has 14 residues. CDR1 is SGHTA and CDR2 is FQGTGA in the germline V gene. PCR involved 60 Vbeta and 13 Jbeta primers. In the authors' workflow: About 11 million of tens of millions of unique TCR beta chains were shared, per a later count. Sequencing was performed with immunoSEQ multiplex PCR; in TCRdb, only in-frame clones are kept and a portion is missing. The DNA was the basis for D and trimming; V, J and clone size are from that table. The repertoire has about 200,000 clones, around 88% of them found once; the top ten carry approximately 0.31%.

This sequence was found in a woman in her 30s in good health and CMV-seronegative. Sequencing was carried out using PBMCs. J is TRBJ2-1 and V is TRBV7-3; 9 bases are shared with TRBD1. This chain's CDR3 is CASSLGTGRNEQFF. CDR3 nucleotides: TGTGCCAGCAGCTTAGGGACAGGGAGGAATGAGCAGTTCTTC.